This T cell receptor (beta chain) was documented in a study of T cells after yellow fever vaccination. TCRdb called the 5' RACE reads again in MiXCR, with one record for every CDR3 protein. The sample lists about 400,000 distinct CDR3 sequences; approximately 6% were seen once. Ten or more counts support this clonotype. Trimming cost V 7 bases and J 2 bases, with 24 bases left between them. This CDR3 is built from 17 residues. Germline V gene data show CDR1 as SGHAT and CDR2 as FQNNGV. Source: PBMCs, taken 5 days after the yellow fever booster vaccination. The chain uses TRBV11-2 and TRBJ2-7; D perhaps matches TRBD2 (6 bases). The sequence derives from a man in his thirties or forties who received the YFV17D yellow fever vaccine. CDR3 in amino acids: CASTLTFLGREPYEQYF. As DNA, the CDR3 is TGTGCCAGCACCCTTACCTTCCTAGGGCGGGAACCCTACGAGCAGTACTTC.